This passage covers 30 T cell receptor beta chains from one sample sequenced in a study of identical twins. TCRdb ran MiXCR on the 5' RACE reads and lists one entry per CDR3 protein. The profile shows around 230,000 distinct CDR3 sequences, about a tenth of them singletons. Sequenced: memory (CD45RO+) T cells sorted from blood. The receptors derive from a woman younger than 35 in good health.

This clonotype appeared many times. The chain is built from TRBV5-5 and TRBJ1-1; D gene ambiguous. V was clipped by 3 bases and J by 1 base, with 7 bases between them. The CDR3 covers 13 residues. Germline loops: CDR1 SGHKS, CDR2 YYEKEE (reference sequence). This CDR3 reads CASSYTRNTEAFF. The CDR3 DNA follows: TGTGCCAGCAGCTACACAAGGAACACTGAAGCTTTCTTT.

This sequence joins TRBV20-1 and TRBJ1-2; D is undetermined. The CDR3 length is 14 residues. The germline V gene encodes CDR1 DFQATT and CDR2 SNEGSKA (reference sequence). V dropped 3 bases and J dropped 4 bases, with 15 bases sitting between them. Here the CDR3 DNA reads TGCAGTGCTAGTCTCTCCCGGGAGGGCTATGGCTACACCTTC. It codes for CSASLSREGYGYTF.

This clonotype was found a few times. An end of the junction differs from the germline gene, which may be a read error. V is TRBV7-7 and J is TRBJ1-4, with 9 nucleotides matching TRBD1. The CDR3 extends over 14 amino acids. The germline V gene has CDR1 SSHAT and CDR2 FNYEAQ (reference sequence). The CDR3, as DNA: TGTGCTAGCAGCTCTGGACAGGGGAATGAAAAACTGTTTTTT. It yields the protein CASSSGQGNEKLFF.

This clonotype was seen repeatedly, ten times or more. The chain is built from TRBV12-3 or TRBV12-4 and TRBJ2-5; D perhaps matches TRBD2 (5 bases). Trimming cost V 6 bases and J 5 bases, with 7 bases left between them. The CDR3 is 11 amino acids. Here the CDR3 DNA reads TGTGCCAGCAGGGGGAGTGAGACCCAGTACTTC. Translation: CASRGSETQYF.

This clonotype was found many times. The V and J genes are TRBV2 and TRBJ2-7; D perhaps matches TRBD2 (6 bases). V shed 9 bases and J shed 1 base, with 13 bases lying between them. CDR1 is SNHLY and CDR2 is FYNNEI in the germline V gene. The CDR3 runs 13 residues. The CDR3 sequence is CARRASASYEQYF. CDR3 coding DNA: TGTGCCAGGCGGGCTAGCGCATCCTACGAGCAGTACTTC.

This clonotype has just a few counts. The chain combines TRBV28 with TRBJ1-4; tentatively, D is TRBD1 (5 bases). The CDR3 is 13 amino acids. V lost 8 bases and J lost 6, with 13 bases in between. The germline CDR1 and CDR2 sequences are MDHEN and SYDVKM. CDR3 in amino acids: CASGGLADEKLFF. The CDR3 DNA reads as TGTGCCAGCGGGGGACTTGCGGATGAAAAACTGTTTTTT.

This clonotype was seen repeatedly, ten times or more. The J gene is TRBJ1-1, the V gene TRBV11-3, with a possible D match to TRBD1 (6 bases). V was shortened by 11 bases and J by 8 bases, with 21 bases between the two germline ends. This CDR3 spans 13 amino acids. CDR1 is SGHNT, CDR2 YENEEA, per germline. The CDR3 is CAVAVPGAREAFF. CDR3 DNA sequence: TGTGCCGTCGCGGTTCCGGGGGCGAGGGAAGCTTTCTTT.

The rearrangement uses TRBV20-1 and TRBJ2-2; D not certain. V was cut by 0 bases and J by 3 bases, with 17 bases left in between. This CDR3 is 17 amino acids long. Per germline, CDR1 DFQATT and CDR2 SNEGSKA (reference sequence). The CDR3 loop reads CSARDAQGQVDTGELFF. In nucleotides, the CDR3 is TGCAGTGCTAGAGATGCGCAAGGGCAGGTGGACACCGGGGAGCTGTTTTTT.

This clonotype was seen many times. The chain links TRBV12-3 or TRBV12-4 to TRBJ1-3; D is ambiguous. The CDR3 is 13 amino acids. The V and J ends lost 4 bases and 3 bases respectively, with 7 bases between them. CDR3 sequence (DNA): TGTGCCAGCAGTTCATCCGATGGAAACACCATATATTTT. Translated, it gives CASSSSDGNTIYF.

This clonotype was observed a handful of times. The CDR3 DNA is TGTGCCAGCCAGAGACCGAAGAGCTCGAACACCGGGGAGCTGTTTTTT. Translated, it gives CASQRPKSSNTGELFF. V is TRBV6-2 or TRBV6-3 and J is TRBJ2-2, with D uncertain. Germline values: CDR1 MNHEY, CDR2 SVGEGT. The CDR3 length is 16 residues. Trimming cost V 8 bases and J 0 bases, with 16 bases left between them.

This clonotype was counted a few times. The chain employs TRBV20-1 and TRBJ1-1; D call uncertain. Trimming pared 0 bases from V and 11 bases from J, leaving 19 bases between. Per germline, CDR1 DFQATT and CDR2 SNEGSKA (reference sequence). The CDR3 is made up of 14 amino acids. CDR3 nucleotides: TGCAGTGCTAGAGATTCTGGGAGGGCCCGTCGGGCTTTCTTT. Its translation is CSARDSGRARRAFF.

The genes are TRBV5-6 and TRBJ2-3; weak D call: TRBD1 (6 bases). Trimming removed 1 base at V and 8 bases at J, with 14 bases between. Germline assignment: CDR1 SGHDT and CDR2 YYEEEE. This CDR3 has 14 residues. In DNA, the CDR3 is TGTGCCAGCAGCTTGCCTACAGGGACGGGTACGCAGTATTTT. Its translation is CASSLPTGTGTQYF.

The gene calls are TRBV7-9 and TRBJ1-2; unclear D gene. The V end lost 5 bases, the J end lost 6 bases, and 13 bases lay between the germline ends. The CDR3 loop spans 13 amino acids. Germline assignment: CDR1 SEHNR and CDR2 FQNEAQ (reference sequence). The CDR3 region is CASSPGPDHGYTF. For the CDR3, the DNA is TGTGCCAGCAGCCCTGGCCCTGACCATGGCTACACCTTC.

This clonotype has only a few counts. The chain couples TRBV12-3 or TRBV12-4 to TRBJ1-6; D perhaps matches TRBD1 (6 bases). Trimming removed 5 bases at V and 16 bases at J, with 15 bases between. The CDR3 totals 12 residues. The CDR3 sequence is CASSPTGLRLHF. DNA for the CDR3: TGTGCCAGCAGTCCGACAGGACTGCGGCTCCACTTT.

A note on this clonotype: A read error may be the cause here, since a much bigger clone is one base away. The CDR3 coding sequence is TGTGCCAGCAGCTTAGGGGGGTCGAGCTCCTACAATGAGCGGTTCTTC. The encoded protein is CASSLGGSSSYNERFF. The V and J genes are TRBV7-3 and TRBJ2-1; TRBD2 might be the D (6 bases). The CDR3 is 16 residues long. Germline V gene data show CDR1 as SGHTA and CDR2 as FQGTGA.

The chain couples TRBV7-2 to TRBJ2-7, with TRBD2 matching over 7 bases. Germline V gives CDR1 SGHTA, CDR2 FQGNSA. The CDR3 sequence is 14 residues long. The trim removed 3 bases at V and 0 bases at J, leaving 2 bases unmatched. In nucleotides, the CDR3 is TGTGCCAGCAGCTTCGGGAGGCCCTCCTACGAGCAGTACTTC. The encoded protein is CASSFGRPSYEQYF.

This clonotype has just a few counts. This sequence joins TRBV20-1 and TRBJ2-1; a possible D gene is TRBD2 (6 bases). CDR1 and CDR2 (germline): DFQATT, SNEGSKA (reference sequence). Trimming took 5 bases from V and 1 from J, leaving 15 bases between them. The CDR3 is made up of 15 amino acids. The CDR3 coding sequence is TGCAGTGCTCTCCCTTTAGCGGAATCCTACAATGAGCAGTTCTTC. Amino acid sequence: CSALPLAESYNEQFF.

This clonotype was counted many times. The chain uses TRBV5-1 and TRBJ2-1, with D unresolved. This CDR3 is built from 12 residues. V lost 0 bases and J 7 bases, leaving 5 bases between the germline ends. Germline CDR1 and CDR2: SGHRS and YFSETQ. The CDR3 region has the DNA TGCGCCAGCAGCTTGGACGGAAATGAGCAGTTCTTC. Protein product: CASSLDGNEQFF.

This clonotype was counted a few times. The gene calls are TRBV9 and TRBJ1-2; possible D gene TRBD1, 6 bases. Germline V gene sequence: CDR1 SGDLS, CDR2 YYNGEE. The CDR3 runs to 13 residues. The ends were cut back, 4 bases at V and 8 bases at J, with 15 bases in the middle. The CDR3 here is CASSLRQDGGYTF. The CDR3 coding sequence is TGTGCCAGCAGCCTTCGACAGGACGGGGGCTACACCTTC.

This clonotype was recorded a few times. This chain uses TRBV12-3 or TRBV12-4 with TRBJ2-2; 8 bases match TRBD1. The CDR3 loop spans 15 amino acids. J lost 6 bases, V lost 3 bases, and 6 bases had no gene match. The DNA of the CDR3 is TGTGCCAGCAGTTTGCAGGGGGCGATCGCCGGGGAGCTGTTTTTT. Translated, it gives CASSLQGAIAGELFF.

This clonotype was seen more than once but under ten times. The gene calls are TRBV2 and TRBJ2-7; TRBD1 is a possible D gene (5 bases). V shed 6 bases and J shed 0 bases, with 18 bases lying between them. The CDR3 is 16 residues long. The germline gives CDR1 SNHLY, CDR2 FYNNEI. CDR3 in amino acids: CASSSTSGRFSYEQYF. Written as DNA, the CDR3 is TGTGCCAGCAGCAGTACTTCAGGGCGATTCTCCTACGAGCAGTACTTC.

The chain couples TRBV6-1 to TRBJ2-4; possible D gene TRBD2, 6 bases. The germline gives CDR1 MNHNS, CDR2 SASEGT. This CDR3 spans 16 amino acids. Trimming cost V 6 bases and J 3 bases, with 18 bases left between them. CDR3 region: CASSARSTGDKNIQYF. The CDR3 DNA reads TGTGCCAGCAGCGCCCGAAGTACGGGGGACAAAAACATTCAGTACTTC.

The chain employs TRBV11-2 and TRBJ2-2; D is unresolved. V lost 3 bases, J lost 1 base, and 9 bases lay in between. The CDR3 is 15 residues long. Germline CDR1 SGHAT, CDR2 FQNNGV. The CDR3 nucleotides are TGTGCCAGCAGCTTGGTAGGCAGGAACACCGGGGAGCTGTTTTTT. Translated: CASSLVGRNTGELFF.

The chain employs TRBV21-1 and TRBJ2-7; the D call in the table, TRBD1, was not verified against the DNA. TRBV21-1 has pseudogene status. The CDR3 is made up of 16 amino acids. CDR3 region: CASSKPPDTSSYEQYF. In DNA form, the CDR3 reads TGTGCCAGCAGCAAACCCCCGGACACCAGTTCCTACGAGCAGTACTTC.

The V and J genes are TRBV10-3 and TRBJ2-1; TRBD1 matches 9 bases. Trimming at V came to 4 bases and at J to 7 bases, leaving 8 bases not matched to a gene. The CDR3 contains 15 residues. The germline gives CDR1 ENHRY, CDR2 SYGVKD. CDR3 DNA sequence: TGTGCCATCAGTGGGGATGGGGACAGGGTGAATGAGCAGTTCTTC. Amino acids: CAISGDGDRVNEQFF.

The table lists this clonotype with many counts. The CDR3 DNA reads TGTGCCAGCAGCTACAGGGCTTTTGCGGGAAACACCATATATTTT. Its protein is CASSYRAFAGNTIYF. The chain links TRBV12-3 or TRBV12-4 to TRBJ1-3, with TRBD1 as a possible D gene (6 bases). The length of the CDR3 is 15 residues. Trimming shortened V by 6 bases and J by 4 bases, and 16 bases separated the two germline ends.

The chain employs TRBV18 and TRBJ1-5; TRBD1 might be the D (5 bases). Trimming took 3 bases from V and 4 from J, leaving 13 bases between them. The CDR3 contains 15 residues. Per the germline V gene, CDR1 is KGHSH and CDR2 is LQKENI. The CDR3 DNA reads TGTGCCAGCTCACCGTTTGGGACGGGGAATCAGCCCCAGCATTTT. It codes for CASSPFGTGNQPQHF.

This clonotype was seen only a few times. The chain carries TRBV20-1 and TRBJ2-1, with 12 bases that match TRBD2. The length of the CDR3 is 15 residues. Germline V gives CDR1 DFQATT, CDR2 SNEGSKA (reference sequence). Losses at the gene ends were 5 bases for V and 7 bases for J; bases not matched to a gene: 9. The CDR3 bases are TGCAGTGCTTCGGTCTGGCTAGCGGGAGGGAATGAGCAGTTCTTC. This translates into CSASVWLAGGNEQFF.

This rearrangement joins TRBV11-2 to TRBJ2-7; TRBD2 agrees at 7 bases. The J segment lost 2 bases and the V segment lost 2 bases, leaving 9 bases of the junction unmatched. Germline loops: CDR1 SGHAT, CDR2 FQNNGV. The CDR3 is 16 amino acids. The CDR3 DNA follows: TGTGCCAGCAGCTTAAACGGCATGGCGGGGGCCTACGAGCAGTACTTC. Translation: CASSLNGMAGAYEQYF. The complete variable domain, with remaining parts taken from reference TRBV11-2 and TRBJ2-7, reads EAGVAQSPRYKIIEKRQSVAFWCNPISGHATLYWYQQILGQGPKLLIQFQNNGVVDDSQLPKDRFSAERLKGVDSTLKIQPAKLEDSAVYLCASSLNGMAGAYEQYFGPGTRLTVT.

This clonotype was detected ten times or more. The chain joins TRBV10-3 to TRBJ1-1; 8 nucleotides align to TRBD1. Germline V gene lookup returns CDR1 ENHRY and CDR2 SYGVKD. V was pared by 11 bases and J by 4 bases, with 9 bases of the junction left unmatched. The CDR3 totals 13 residues. CDR3 nucleotide sequence: TGTGCCGGTACACAGGGGGGATCCACTGAAGCTTTCTTT. Protein sequence: CAGTQGGSTEAFF.